The clone carrying this TCR beta chain turned up a few times. Its antigen is unidentified. TCRdb passed the 5' RACE reads through MiXCR, listing each CDR3 protein once. In the table there are about 300,000 distinct CDR3 sequences, around 4.1% of which are singletons. These data come from a study of T cells after yellow fever vaccination. Overall study results and limits: Post-booster reappearance was seen for most primary-vaccination clones (roughly 97% CD4, around 89% CD8). Abundant clonotypes (contaminants from the bulk population) could be present in FACS-sorted repertoires. Few clonotypes appeared in both CD4 and CD8 compartments.

Trimming removed 0 bases from V and 5 bases from J, with 14 bases in between. Germline loops: CDR1 SGHRS, CDR2 YFSETQ. The CDR3 sequence is 15 residues long. The V gene is TRBV5-1, the J gene TRBJ1-1; D is perhaps TRBD1 (5 bases). Sequenced material: PBMCs, taken 5 days after the yellow fever booster vaccination. The receptor comes from a man younger than 35 who received the YFV17D yellow fever vaccine. The CDR3 here is CASSLAMGDGTEAFF. CDR3 coding DNA: TGCGCCAGCAGCTTGGCCATGGGGGATGGTACTGAAGCTTTCTTT.